The 10 T cell receptor beta chains given below trace back to one sample, sequenced in a study of control samples from healthy donors and cancer patients. Assay used: immunoSEQ multiplex PCR; TCRdb lists only in-frame clones, some missing. The table includes 120,000 to 150,000 clones, 80% to 95% detected once. Sequenced input: blood. The receptors originated from a man aged 18 to 29 in good health.

The gene calls are TRBV13 and TRBJ2-1, with 11 nucleotides matching TRBD2. The germline V gene has CDR1 PRHDT and CDR2 FYEKMQ (reference sequence). The V gene end was trimmed by 1 base and the J gene end by 8 bases; junction bases not matched to a gene: 10. The CDR3 runs 17 residues. The CDR3 reads CASSLAPFSGGAHEQFF. The CDR3, as DNA: TGTGCCAGCAGCTTAGCCCCCTTTAGCGGGGGGGCCCATGAGCAGTTCTTC.

This chain connects TRBV5-5 to TRBJ2-1; TRBD1 or TRBD2 may be the D gene (6 bases each). CDR3 length: 14 amino acids. Germline lookup yields CDR1 SGHKS and CDR2 YYEKEE (reference sequence). V was cut by 0 bases and J by 8 bases, with 12 bases left in between. This chain's CDR3 is CASSLAGAVYEQFF. The CDR3 nucleotides are TGTGCCAGCAGCTTGGCGGGGGCAGTTTATGAGCAGTTCTTC.

This clone was seen just once. The chain couples TRBV28 to TRBJ1-5; a possible D gene is TRBD1 (5 bases). The V gene's germline CDR1 is MDHEN and CDR2 SYDVKM. The V end lost 6 bases, the J end lost 2 bases, and 14 bases lay between the germline ends. The CDR3 covers 15 residues. CDR3 nucleotides: TGTGCCAGCAGAGGAGGGGTTGTCGGCAATCAGCCCCAGCATTTT. It encodes CASRGGVVGNQPQHF.

The chain joins TRBV20-1 to TRBJ1-6; D unresolved. Germline CDR1 and CDR2: DFQATT and SNEGSKA (reference sequence). This CDR3 is 13 amino acids long. Trimming cost V 3 bases and J 9 bases, with 12 bases left between them. The CDR3 here is CSASAGYGSPLHF. The CDR3 nucleotides are TGCAGTGCTAGTGCGGGGTATGGTTCACCCCTCCACTTT.

The chain recombines TRBV5-6 with TRBJ1-1, with 8 bases fitting TRBD1. The junction had 16 bases not matched to a gene; V was cut back by 2 bases and J by 1 base. Germline-derived CDR1 and CDR2 are SGHDT and YYEEEE. CDR3 length equals 19 residues. The CDR3 loop is CASSFYLGQVPPGNTEAFF. In nucleotides, the CDR3 is TGTGCCAGCAGCTTCTATTTGGGACAGGTCCCGCCAGGGAACACTGAAGCTTTCTTT.

The CDR3 DNA is TGTGCCAGCAGCGTAGCGGGGACTAGCGTACAAGAGACCCAGTACTTC. Translated, it gives CASSVAGTSVQETQYF. The chain couples TRBV9 to TRBJ2-5; 10 bases fit TRBD2. The CDR3 runs to 16 residues. Trimming at V came to 0 bases and at J to 2 bases, leaving 4 bases not matched to a gene. Germline-derived CDR1 and CDR2 are SGDLS and YYNGEE.

The rearrangement links TRBV4-3 to TRBJ2-5; maybe TRBD2 (6 bases). Germline lookup yields CDR1 LGHNA and CDR2 YSLEER. V lost 0 bases, J lost 5 bases, and 16 bases lay in between. This CDR3 spans 16 amino acids. The CDR3 bases are TGCGCCAGCAGCCAAGATACGTTCGGGGGTGGGGAGACCCAGTACTTC. This gives the protein CASSQDTFGGGETQYF.

The chain uses TRBV9 and TRBJ2-7; no reliable D call. The CDR3 sequence is 14 residues long. The germline CDR1 and CDR2 sequences are SGDLS and YYNGEE. V was cut by 0 bases and J by 1 base, with 8 bases left in between. The CDR3 is CASSVAIRSYEQYF. The CDR3 region has the DNA TGTGCCAGCAGCGTAGCAATCAGATCCTACGAGCAGTACTTC.

V gene TRBV6-4 combines with J gene TRBJ1-1, with a weak D call TRBD1 (5 bases). V was cut by 5 bases and J by 0 bases, with 10 bases left in between. CDR3 size: 14 residues. Per germline, CDR1 MRHNA and CDR2 SNTAGT. The CDR3 loop reads CASSYRGMNTEAFF. The CDR3, as DNA: TGTGCCAGCAGTTACCGGGGCATGAACACTGAAGCTTTCTTT.

The gene calls are TRBV11-1 and TRBJ2-3; 9 bases are shared with TRBD2. With V trimmed by 0 bases and J by 6 bases, 7 bases remained unmatched. Looked up from germline, CDR1 is SGHAT and CDR2 is FQDESV (reference sequence). The CDR3 contains 16 residues. This chain's CDR3 is CASSLASGSRPDTQYF. The CDR3 DNA is TGTGCCAGCAGCTTAGCTAGCGGGAGCCGGCCGGATACGCAGTATTTT.